This T cell receptor beta chain is from a study of cytomegalovirus exposure and HLA in healthy donors (dated by TCRdb to 2016 to 2017). A note on the overall study: According to an earlier analysis of 550 to 700 of the donors, about 179 million T cells yielded 90 million to 130 million unique TCR beta sequences and approximately 300 Gb of sequence data. Genome-wide SNP genotypes for about 65% of the 666 donors were used in a later genetic analysis, which treated that subset as a discovery cohort. An early release covering roughly 600 HLA-typed donors comprised roughly 300 gigabases of sequencing data and some 79 million unique TCR sequences. Rather than drawing on any new phenotypic data, the later analysis identified candidate immune exposures from TCR beta sequences and the way those sequences occurred across donors. Donor age, sex, ethnicity and CMV serostatus were compiled together with the repertoire data. Besides the first cohort of 666 subjects, a separate validation cohort made up of 120 or so different subjects was used. A later analysis re-analyzed previously published TCR beta repertoires from 650 to 800 donors and added high-resolution HLA genotyping to study TCR occurrence patterns. An earlier analysis of around 540 of the donors applied high-throughput TCR beta sequencing to assess whether each TCR beta V gene segment acted as functional or pseudogenic. The study profiled the T cell repertoires of hundreds of subjects by immunosequencing and related them to cytomegalovirus serostatus. The study combined high-throughput TCR immunosequencing, statistical association of individual TCRs with disease status, and machine learning to predict cytomegalovirus infection status. Every repertoire in the discovery cohort had been generated on one and the same sequencing platform. Among about 400 genotyped donors of the cohort, an average of around 240,000 unique TCR beta nucleotide sequences was sequenced per donor, of which approximately 19% were non-productive. Class I and class II HLA loci were covered by the typing at four-digit resolution. Several DR-DQ haplotypes were treated as single units for association and clustering because of strong linkage in the cohort. The study aimed to test whether cataloging public T cell receptors could reveal signatures of past pathogen exposure. Among the roughly 390 genotyped donors, 75% to 90% belonged to the genetic ancestry cluster associated with self-reported Caucasian donors. The number of donors typed differed by locus, with roughly 620-640 for A, B, C, DRB1 and DQB1, roughly 520 for DQA1, nearly 610 for DPA1, and around 430 for DPB1. Overall results and qualifications from the work: In a later analysis, most CMV-associated TCR beta chains were found to appear HLA-restricted, with HLA associations seemingly driven largely by CMV exposure. A further reported finding was that TCR beta sequences accurately predicted the HLA-A and HLA-B alleles for most subjects in the first cohort. Immune exposure information for the cohort was limited to CMV serostatus. The study listed 150 to 200 TCR beta chains as associated with cytomegalovirus. A group of highly shared sequence variants was considered likely to be a technical artifact of the sequencing pipeline. Compared with equally common non-associated chains, HLA-associated TCR beta chains in a later analysis were more clonally expanded and had lower generation probabilities. Strong co-occurrence of HLA alleles, especially DR and DQ, made assigning TCR associations to individual alleles difficult. In this cohort, only TCR beta chains were sequenced, and detectable features were limited by the absence of alpha or paired-chain data. While some public TCRs were present in many individuals, most TCR sequences turned up only very rarely across donors. The authors suggested that the approach could potentially be extended to other disease states and immunological phenotypes. At a false discovery rate of 0.05, a later analysis linked 15,000 to 20,000 TCR beta sequences to specific HLA alleles. According to a later analysis, parvovirus B19, influenza, CMV and Epstein-Barr virus appeared linked to several top co-occurrence clusters. Linkage disequilibrium might explain the correlated functional status among segregating V segments, but an unknown experimental factor could not be excluded. In a later analysis, TCR association rates were found to vary across HLA loci, with the most associated TCRs seen for DRB1 alleles and the fewest for HLA-C alleles. Some IMGT-functional V segments, including TRBV6-2 and TRBV6-3, could not be distinguished by the 87-base-pair reads and were therefore excluded. Sequencing depth was assumed to be roughly uniform across donors in the presence/absence analyses, though that assumption may not hold. About 17 rarely observed V segments, including chromosome 9 orphons, were excluded from the earlier analysis of almost 600 of the donors because counts were too low. The classifier was reported to diagnose cytomegalovirus status with high specificity and sensitivity in both the original cohort and the validation cohort. In an earlier analysis of 587 of the donors, most TCR beta V segments appeared in productive rearrangements about 87% or about 30% of the time, broadly matching IMGT annotations. A later genetic analysis associated a missense DCLRE1C variant with V-gene and J-gene trimming of TCR beta chains, and an independent cohort replicated the association. In a later genetic analysis, fewer N-insertions in productive TCRs were reported among donors in an Asian-associated ancestry cluster than the roughly 710-donor mean. Three of the identified cytomegalovirus-associated TCR beta chains were confirmed in vitro to be specific for cytomegalovirus antigens. Because HLA typing was unavailable for some donors at each locus, only the typed subset was used in association tests.

The cohort consisted of 650 to 850 healthy bone marrow donors. At the time of sampling, every cohort member was nominally healthy, though immune exposures that went unrecorded were likely present. The donor was CMV seronegative and belonged to the group of more than 300 seronegative cohort members. A peripheral blood sample was provided by each donor, and peripheral blood mononuclear cells were used for TCR beta sequencing. The Qiagen DNeasy Blood Extraction Kit was used to extract genomic DNA from the blood cell samples. Via the germline V gene, CDR1 is MNHEY and CDR2 SVGAGI. Unmatched junction bases come to 7, with V trimmed by 4 bases and J by 7 bases. The CDR3 numbers 14 residues from cysteine through phenylalanine. CDR3 DNA only is kept here, 42 bases in frame from base 1. Library method: the immunoSEQ multiplex PCR assay. For the multiplex PCR, a mixture combining 60 forward primers for TCR Vbeta segments and 13 reverse primers for TCR Jbeta segments was used. The CDR3 region of rearranged TCR beta genes was amplified from genomic DNA by a multiplex PCR assay. The Illumina HiSeq System was used to sequence the amplified TCR beta libraries as 87-base-pair reads. As for how the authors treated the data: A later analysis tallied around 80 million unique TCR beta chains across the 640 or so repertoires, and approximately 9.9 million of those chains were shared by two or more donors. Raw reads were error-corrected and collapsed into unique sequences with a nearest-neighbor algorithm that merged closely related sequences to remove PCR and sequencing errors. Alignment of CDR3 sequences to IMGT reference sequences was used to assign V, D and J gene segments. Each retained sequence needed at least a six-nucleotide match to both a V gene segment and a J gene segment. Rearrangements were classified as productive when the CDR3 lacked stop codons and remained in frame with V and J, and all other rearrangements were classified as non-productive. CDR3 was defined according to IMGT convention as the region running from the second conserved V-encoded cysteine to the conserved J-encoded phenylalanine. The earlier analysis of some 540 of the donors excluded any sequence lacking an unambiguous match to a single V gene segment. An earlier analysis of about 590 of the donors classified V segments as functional when productive rearrangements were above 56.7% and as segregating when the standard deviation between donors was above 5%. A statistical classification framework was built for diagnosing cytomegalovirus status from the catalog of TCR beta chain sequences. V and J gene assignment, in a later analysis, came from comparing TCR nucleotide sequences with IMGT/GENE-DB human TR gene sequences. A later analysis assigned CDR3 sequences and most-parsimonious VDJ recombination scenarios with the TCRdist pipeline. In a later analysis, each TCR beta chain was defined by its CDR3 amino acid sequence together with its V-gene family, and reads without a unique V-gene family were excluded. A later analysis removed 600 or so highly shared, low-generation-probability nucleotide sequences to deal with suspected cross-contamination and a sequencing artifact. In a later analysis, a clonal expansion index was calculated for each public chain from normalized within-repertoire ranks of inferred template counts. In a later analysis, generation probabilities were computed using a VDJ recombination model fitted to out-of-frame rearrangements, and the results were checked against IGoR. In a later analysis, hypergeometric tests were used to score TCR-TCR, TCR-HLA and TCR-CMV co-occurrence, with a repertoire-size bias correction applied to TCR pairs. In a later analysis, false discovery rates were estimated by permuting HLA or CMV assignments 20 times. In a later analysis, co-occurring TCRs were grouped using DBSCAN, and TCRdist sequence similarity was added for clustering within HLA-allele-positive subsets. Repertoires with fewer than 30,000 or more than 120,000 public chains were left out of co-occurrence clustering, as were four to six repertoires with anomalous nucleotide sharing. TCRdb's version of the immuneACCESS table is confined to in-frame rearrangements and falls short of the full clone set. An unresolved V gene accounts for under half of the shortfall where checked; the remainder is of unknown origin. D and trimming come from the DNA, and the V and J calls and clone size come from that table. For this sample the table gives about 140,000 clones, of which approximately 82% were detected only once. Clones ranked in the top ten supply more than 1.5% of the sample.

On this clone itself: The clone's antigen remains unknown. Per-nucleotide qualities are absent, and no much larger clonotype sits a single base away.

Here the chain combines TRBV6-5 and TRBJ2-1; 7 bases in the middle match TRBD1. The sample consisted of PBMCs. The sequence was collected from a woman aged 40 to 55 in good health and CMV-seronegative. CDR3 sequence: CASSSDRDWNEQFF. The sequenced DNA is TGTGCCAGCAGTTCAGACAGGGATTGGAATGAGCAGTTCTTC.